The 15 T cell receptor beta chains below were found in one sample sequenced in a study of blood T cell repertoires in COVID-19. Measured with immunoSEQ multiplex PCR; TCRdb has only the in-frame clones, and not every one. The sample yields about 97,000 clones, 75% to 90% seen once. The sequencing sample was made of peripheral blood. All receptors derive from a woman aged 70-85 years with active or convalescent COVID-19.

This chain connects TRBV13 to TRBJ2-5; 10 nucleotides line up with TRBD1. The V segment lost 4 bases and the J segment 6 bases; nucleotides outside the gene matches: 11. The length of the CDR3 is 16 residues. CDR1 PRHDT and CDR2 FYEKMQ come from the germline V gene (reference sequence). The CDR3 coding sequence is TGTGCCAGCAGCTGGAATCCGGGACAGGGGCCCCAGACCCAGTACTTC. This translates into CASSWNPGQGPQTQYF.

V gene TRBV5-1 combines with J gene TRBJ2-7; 8 bases are a match to TRBD2. Germline V gene lookup returns CDR1 SGHRS and CDR2 YFSETQ. This CDR3 is 14 amino acids long. Trimming at V came to 3 bases and at J to 5 bases, leaving 7 bases not matched to a gene. The CDR3 reads CASSSPAGADEQYF. Here the CDR3 DNA reads TGCGCCAGCAGCTCACCAGCGGGGGCGGACGAGCAGTACTTC.

CDR3 residues: CASSRGRANNEQFF. CDR3 DNA sequence: TGTGCCAGCAGTCGGGGGAGAGCAAACAATGAGCAGTTCTTC. The chain joins TRBV5-8 to TRBJ2-1; perhaps TRBD2 as D (6 bases). The CDR3 length is 14 residues. CDR1 SGHTS and CDR2 YDEGEE come from the germline V gene. V gave up 5 bases and J gave up 5 bases, with 14 bases separating them. Filled out from reference TRBV5-8 and TRBJ2-1, the complete variable domain reads EAGVTQSPTHLIKTRGQQATLRCSPISGHTSVYWYQQALGLGLQFLLWYDEGEERNRGNFPPRFSGRQFPNYSSELNVNALELEDSALYLCASSRGRANNEQFFGPGTRLTVL.

The chain combines TRBV9 with TRBJ1-1, with D tentatively TRBD1 (6 bases). Per germline, CDR1 SGDLS and CDR2 YYNGEE. The CDR3 has 15 residues. V was cut by 2 bases and J by 2 bases, with 13 bases left in between. The CDR3: CASSVAGGRNTEAFF. CDR3 nucleotides: TGTGCCAGCAGCGTCGCTGGGGGCAGAAACACTGAAGCTTTCTTT.

V usage is TRBV30 and J usage is TRBJ1-5; TRBD1 aligns across 10 bases. The germline V gene has CDR1 GTSNPN and CDR2 SVGIG (reference sequence). V was clipped by 0 bases and J by 9 bases; unmatched bases: 5. This CDR3 is built from 14 residues. CDR3 amino acids: CAWSVGQGFMPQHF. The CDR3 coding sequence is TGTGCCTGGAGTGTGGGACAGGGGTTTATGCCCCAGCATTTT. Complete variable domain (other parts from reference TRBV30 and TRBJ1-5): SQTIHQWPATLVQPVGSPLSLECTVEGTSNPNLYWYRQAAGRGLQLLFYSVGIGQISSEVPQNLSASRPQDRQFILSSKKLLLSDSGFYLCAWSVGQGFMPQHFGDGTRLSIL.

The chain is built from TRBV18 and TRBJ1-1; D not resolved. The CDR3 is made up of 13 amino acids. V lost 3 bases to trimming and J lost 6 bases, with 11 bases between them. Germline assignment: CDR1 KGHSH and CDR2 LQKENI. Here the CDR3 reads CASSPGPVPEAFF. CDR3 DNA sequence: TGTGCCAGCTCACCTGGGCCAGTTCCTGAAGCTTTCTTT.

The chain links TRBV19 to TRBJ1-1, with TRBD1 matching over 11 bases. Trimming at V came to 9 bases and at J to 0 bases, leaving 15 bases not matched to a gene. Germline CDR1 LNHDA, CDR2 SQIVND (reference sequence). The CDR3 runs to 18 residues. For the CDR3, the DNA is TGTGCCAGGTACCATGTCGGGGACAGGGGGGGGATGAACACTGAAGCTTTCTTT. Protein product: CARYHVGDRGGMNTEAFF.

V is TRBV30 and J is TRBJ1-2; 8 bases agree with TRBD1. Germline CDR1 reads GTSNPN; CDR2 reads SVGIG (reference sequence). The CDR3 covers 12 residues. J was trimmed by 8 bases and V by 3 bases; bases with no gene match: 5. As DNA, the CDR3 is TGTGCCTGGAGCTCCGGACAGGGAGGCTACACCTTC. It encodes CAWSSGQGGYTF.

The chain combines TRBV5-1 with TRBJ2-5; TRBD2 is a possible D gene (5 bases). Trimming left V 4 bases short and J 2 bases short, with 9 bases between. Germline V gene data show CDR1 as SGHRS and CDR2 as YFSETQ. The CDR3 is 13 amino acids. The chain's CDR3 is CASSVRGQETQYF. In DNA form, the CDR3 reads TGCGCCAGCAGCGTCCGGGGTCAAGAGACCCAGTACTTC. Looking up the rest from reference TRBV5-1 and TRBJ2-5 gives the full variable domain: KAGVTQTPRYLIKTRGQQVTLSCSPISGHRSVSWYQQTPGQGLQFLFEYFSETQRNKGNFPGRFSGRQFSNSRSEMNVSTLELGDSALYLCASSVRGQETQYFGPGTRLLVL.

This clone was counted between two and nine times. J is TRBJ1-4 and V is TRBV6-5; a possible D gene is TRBD1 (6 bases). Germline loops: CDR1 MNHEY, CDR2 SVGAGI. The CDR3 runs to 15 residues. Trimming left V 7 bases short and J 0 bases short, with 12 bases between. Here the CDR3 reads CASKTGQSTNEKLFF. For the CDR3, the DNA is TGTGCCAGCAAAACCGGACAGTCAACTAATGAAAAACTGTTTTTT.

The chain carries TRBV5-1 and TRBJ2-3; the match to TRBD2 covers 13 bases. CDR1 is SGHRS, CDR2 YFSETQ, per germline. The ends lost 7 bases at V and 5 bases at J; junction bases unmatched: 10. This CDR3 comprises 16 residues. The CDR3 bases are TGCGCCAGCGGATACACTAGCGGGGGGGTACAAGATACGCAGTATTTT. It yields the protein CASGYTSGGVQDTQYF.

The V and J genes are TRBV2 and TRBJ2-4; 10 nucleotides match TRBD1. Germline CDR1 SNHLY, CDR2 FYNNEI. The CDR3 runs 22 residues. V shed 2 bases and J 1 base; nucleotides not matched to a gene: 20. CDR3 coding DNA: TGTGCCAGCAGTGAACGTACCCCGGGACAGGGGTTCGGTTTGTCGGCCAAAAACATTCAGTACTTC. It encodes CASSERTPGQGFGLSAKNIQYF.

V and J are TRBV5-5 and TRBJ1-2; 7 nucleotides line up with TRBD1. The CDR3 loop spans 15 amino acids. Germline V gene sequence: CDR1 SGHKS, CDR2 YYEKEE (reference sequence). J gave up 5 bases and V 2 bases, and 9 bases lay outside the gene matches. In DNA, the CDR3 is TGTGCCAGCAGCTTAGGAACAGGGGTTCGGTATGGCTACACCTTC. It codes for CASSLGTGVRYGYTF.

Here the CDR3 reads CASSQEVTGDWDEQYF. The DNA of the CDR3 is TGCGCCAGCAGCCAAGAAGTCACAGGGGACTGGGACGAGCAGTACTTC. The chain carries TRBV4-3 and TRBJ2-7; possible D gene TRBD1, 7 bases. This CDR3 has 16 residues. Deletions cut 0 bases from V and 5 bases from J, with 17 bases between. Per the germline V gene, CDR1 is LGHNA and CDR2 is YSLEER.

This clone counts as medium-sized. This chain joins TRBV5-1 and TRBJ2-2, with TRBD1 matching over 8 bases. The CDR3 contains 15 residues. Germline CDR1 reads SGHRS; CDR2 reads YFSETQ. Trimming at V came to 3 bases and at J to 1 base, leaving 2 bases not matched to a gene. CDR3 bases: TGCGCCAGCAGCTGGGGGACAGGGAACACCGGGGAGCTGTTTTTT. This sequence encodes CASSWGTGNTGELFF.